This T cell receptor (beta chain) emerged from a study of tumor and adjacent non-tumor tissue in lung cancer. General study results and limits: Tumor tissue had significantly higher TCR diversity than normal lung. In normal lung, the top 100 clones were significantly more dominant than in tumor.

Germline V gene sequence: CDR1 SGHDN, CDR2 FVKESK. With 9 bases removed from V and 4 bases from J, the gap between germline ends came to 23 bases. CDR3 size: 16 residues. The template was RNA from unsorted bulk tissue. As concerns this clonotype: The antigen remains unidentified.

A modified ARM-PCR protocol with three rounds of nested PCR amplified TCRbeta. TCRdb independently ran MiXCR on the multiplex PCR reads; one entry per CDR3 protein. The sample yields over 85,000 distinct CDR3 sequences, approximately 80% seen once. The gene calls are TRBV14 and TRBJ2-3; possibly TRBD1 or TRBD2 for D (5 bases each). Source material: lung tumor tissue. This sequence originates from an older man with non-small cell lung cancer. CDR3 protein: CASGPTAEVFPDTQYF. CDR3 sequence (DNA): TGTGCCAGTGGCCCGACAGCGGAAGTTTTCCCAGATACGCAGTATTTT.